This T cell receptor beta chain emerged from a study of cytomegalovirus exposure and HLA in healthy donors. The PCR used 60 Vbeta and 13 Jbeta primers. Profiled with immunoSEQ multiplex PCR; TCRdb holds only in-frame clones, not every one. This table holds over 110,000 clones, 79% found once. The germline CDR1 and CDR2 sequences are MNHEY and SVGAGI. This CDR3 comprises 14 residues. The V gene lost 6 bases and the J gene lost 7 bases, with 13 bases spanning the gap. V is TRBV6-5 and J is TRBJ1-6; possibly TRBD1 for D (5 bases). The material sequenced was PBMCs. The receptor comes from a man aged 18 to 35 in good health and CMV-seronegative. In DNA, the CDR3 is TGTGCCAGCAGGCGGGACGGGAACAATTCACCCCTCCACTTT. This codes for CASRRDGNNSPLHF.